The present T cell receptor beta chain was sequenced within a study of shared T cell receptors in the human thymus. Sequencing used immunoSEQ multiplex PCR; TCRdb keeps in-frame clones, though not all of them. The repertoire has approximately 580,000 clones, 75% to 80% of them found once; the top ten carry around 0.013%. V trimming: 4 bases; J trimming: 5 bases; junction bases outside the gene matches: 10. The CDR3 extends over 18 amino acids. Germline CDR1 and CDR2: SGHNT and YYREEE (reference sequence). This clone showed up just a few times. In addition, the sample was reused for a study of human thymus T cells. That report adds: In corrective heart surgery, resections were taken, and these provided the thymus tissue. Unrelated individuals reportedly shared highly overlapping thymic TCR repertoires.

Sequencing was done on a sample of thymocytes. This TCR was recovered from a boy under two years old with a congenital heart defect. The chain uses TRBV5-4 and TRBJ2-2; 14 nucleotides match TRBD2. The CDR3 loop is CASSLEGTSGSRTGELFF. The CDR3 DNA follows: TGTGCCAGCAGCCTGGAAGGGACTAGCGGGAGTCGTACCGGGGAGCTGTTTTTT.